This is a list of T cell receptor beta chains from one sample in a study of OX40 agonist ivuxolimab in advanced cancers. Produced via immunoSEQ multiplex PCR; TCRdb's table is partial and in-frame only. Counted here are 75,000 to 100,000 clones, roughly four fifths occurring once; the ten biggest clones make up roughly 5%. The source material was CD4+ or CD8+ T cells sorted from blood, sampled in a trial of the OX40 agonist ivuxolimab. These TCRs come from an adult with an advanced solid tumor such as melanoma, head and neck, liver or kidney cancer. Both conserved end residues are part of each CDR3. Fields, in order: CDR3 length, V gene, clone size, D gene, J gene, CDR3 DNA, CDR3 protein. A D gene is named only where the DNA matches it firmly. Expanded clones get a size class; other rows say once, few or many, or leave the size out.

length: 13; V: TRBV5-6; size: NA; D: NA; J: TRBJ2-7; DNA: TGTGCCAGCAGCTTGGCCCTATACTACGAGCAGTACTTC; CDR3: CASSLALYYEQYF
length: 15; V: TRBV19; size: NA; D: TRBD1; J: TRBJ1-2; DNA: TGTGCCAGTAGTACCCGGACAGGGGTTAACTATGGCTACACCTTC; CDR3: CASSTRTGVNYGYTF
length: 15; V: TRBV5-5; size: NA; D: NA; J: TRBJ2-7; DNA: TGTGCCAGCAGCTTCACGTTAGGGACGGTCCACGAGCAGTACTTC; CDR3: CASSFTLGTVHEQYF
length: 17; V: TRBV19; size: NA; D: NA; J: TRBJ1-3; DNA: TGTGCCAGTAGCCAAATTACCCCTGGGTTCTCTGGAAACACCATATATTTT; CDR3: CASSQITPGFSGNTIYF
length: 12; V: TRBV4-2; size: NA; D: NA; J: TRBJ2-3; DNA: TGTGCCAGCAGCCAAGATAAGAATACGCAGTATTTT; CDR3: CASSQDKNTQYF
length: 14; V: TRBV15; size: once; D: NA; J: TRBJ1-5; DNA: TGTGCCACCAGCAGAGATTCTGGACCCCAGCCCCAGCATTTT; CDR3: CATSRDSGPQPQHF
length: 14; V: TRBV6-6; size: NA; D: NA; J: TRBJ2-1; DNA: TGTGCCAGCAGTTACGTCGCCTCCTACAATGAGCAGTTCTTC; CDR3: CASSYVASYNEQFF
length: 15; V: TRBV7-2; size: NA; D: NA; J: TRBJ2-6; DNA: TGTGCCAGCAGCTTAGGGCGAGGCGGGGCCAACGTCCTGACTTTC; CDR3: CASSLGRGGANVLTF
length: 13; V: TRBV2; size: few; D: TRBD1; J: TRBJ1-4; DNA: TGTGCCAGCAGGACAGGGTACGGCGAAAAACTGTTTTTT; CDR3: CASRTGYGEKLFF
length: 16; V: TRBV5-1; size: NA; D: NA; J: TRBJ2-2; DNA: TGCGCCAGCAGCCCAACAGGACGGAGAAACACCGGGGAGCTGTTTTTT; CDR3: CASSPTGRRNTGELFF
length: 15; V: TRBV18; size: NA; D: NA; J: TRBJ1-5; DNA: TGTGCCAGCTCAACCTCGGGGGGCCGGGTCTCTCCCCAGCATTTT; CDR3: CASSTSGGRVSPQHF
length: 13; V: TRBV6-6; size: few; D: TRBD1; J: TRBJ1-2; DNA: TGTGCCAGCAGTCCGGACAGGGACTATGGCTACACCTTC; CDR3: CASSPDRDYGYTF
length: 16; V: TRBV11-3; size: NA; D: TRBD2; J: TRBJ2-7; DNA: TGTGCCAGCAGCTTAGGGGGCGGGAGACGGTCCTACGAGCAGTACTTC; CDR3: CASSLGGGRRSYEQYF
length: 12; V: TRBV6-5; size: NA; D: NA; J: TRBJ1-3; DNA: TGTGCCAGCTGGAAGGTTGGAAACACCATATATTTT; CDR3: CASWKVGNTIYF
length: 16; V: TRBV6-5; size: NA; D: TRBD1; J: TRBJ1-1; DNA: TGTGCCAGCAGTTACCCCAGGACAGGGGGTACCACTGAAGCTTTCTTT; CDR3: CASSYPRTGGTTEAFF
length: 16; V: TRBV5-4; size: NA; D: NA; J: TRBJ2-3; DNA: TGTGCCAGCAGCGCGGGACTTTATGCTAGCACAGATACGCAGTATTTT; CDR3: CASSAGLYASTDTQYF
length: 13; V: TRBV5-1; size: NA; D: TRBD1; J: TRBJ1-2; DNA: TGCGCCAGCAGCTGGGGGACAGACTATGGCTACACCTTC; CDR3: CASSWGTDYGYTF
length: 12; V: TRBV18; size: NA; D: NA; J: TRBJ2-3; DNA: TGTGCCAGCTCACTAAGGGAAGATACGCAGTATTTT; CDR3: CASSLREDTQYF
length: 14; V: TRBV5-1; size: NA; D: TRBD2; J: TRBJ2-3; DNA: TGCGCCAGCAGCTTGGGGCTAGCGGCAGATACGCAGTATTTT; CDR3: CASSLGLAADTQYF
length: 17; V: TRBV11-2; size: NA; D: TRBD2; J: TRBJ2-3; DNA: TGTGCCAGCAGCTCGGGACTAGCGGGAGAGGGGGCAGATACGCAGTATTTT; CDR3: CASSSGLAGEGADTQYF
length: 17; V: TRBV30; size: NA; D: TRBD1; J: TRBJ1-3; DNA: TGTGCCTGGAGTAGGTCGGGACAGTCTTACTCTGGAAACACCATATATTTT; CDR3: CAWSRSGQSYSGNTIYF
length: 13; V: TRBV9; size: once; D: NA; J: TRBJ1-2; DNA: TGTGCCAGCAGCGCAGGGGAAGGCTATGGCTACACCTTC; CDR3: CASSAGEGYGYTF
length: 9; V: TRBV29-1; size: NA; D: NA; J: TRBJ1-1; DNA: TGCAGCGTCCAACCGGGAGGCTTCTTT; CDR3: CSVQPGGFF
length: 13; V: TRBV6-1; size: NA; D: TRBD2; J: TRBJ2-1; DNA: TGTGCCAGCAGTCCCCTAGCGGGACTTGAGCAGTTCTTC; CDR3: CASSPLAGLEQFF
length: 15; V: TRBV19; size: NA; D: TRBD2; J: TRBJ2-1; DNA: TGTGCCAGCACCCCGGGGGGGAGCTCCTACAATGAGCAGTTCTTC; CDR3: CASTPGGSSYNEQFF
length: 16; V: TRBV10-3; size: NA; D: NA; J: TRBJ2-3; DNA: TGTGCCATCAGTCGGGATCGGGGGGCCGGCACAGATACGCAGTATTTT; CDR3: CAISRDRGAGTDTQYF
length: 15; V: TRBV7-2; size: NA; D: NA; J: TRBJ1-1; DNA: TGTGCCAGCAGCTCAAGGGGGTCCGGCAACACTGAAGCTTTCTTT; CDR3: CASSSRGSGNTEAFF
length: 15; V: TRBV5-1; size: NA; D: NA; J: TRBJ2-1; DNA: TGCGCCAGCAGACCCTACAGTGCCTCCTACAATGAGCAGTTCTTC; CDR3: CASRPYSASYNEQFF
length: 18; V: TRBV4-3; size: NA; D: NA; J: TRBJ2-3; DNA: TGCGCCAGCAGCCAAGATCGAGGAGGGACGGCTAGCACAGATACGCAGTATTTT; CDR3: CASSQDRGGTASTDTQYF
length: 16; V: TRBV25-1; size: NA; D: NA; J: TRBJ2-7; DNA: TGTGCCAGCAGTGAAGAAGGAACTCCGGGGGTCGAAGAGCAGTACTTC; CDR3: CASSEEGTPGVEEQYF
length: 17; V: TRBV23-1; size: NA; D: NA; J: TRBJ1-4; DNA: TGCGCCAGCAGTCGTAGGAAGACCGGGACTCTTAATGAAAAACTGTTTTTT; CDR3: CASSRRKTGTLNEKLFF
length: 13; V: TRBV10-2; size: NA; D: NA; J: TRBJ1-3; DNA: TGCGCCAGCAGGAGTCACTCTGGAAACACCATATATTTT; CDR3: CASRSHSGNTIYF
length: 15; V: TRBV2; size: NA; D: TRBD2; J: TRBJ2-1; DNA: TGTGCCAGCAGTGTCCTAGCGGGGGCTTCCGGTGAGCAGTTCTTC; CDR3: CASSVLAGASGEQFF
length: 16; V: TRBV7-7; size: NA; D: TRBD1; J: TRBJ2-3; DNA: TGTGCCAGCAGCCCTGGACAGGGGTGGCCCACAGATACGCAGTATTTT; CDR3: CASSPGQGWPTDTQYF
length: 15; V: TRBV14; size: NA; D: TRBD1; J: TRBJ1-1; DNA: TGTGCCAGCAGCTTCGGCGGGACAGTTAACACTGAAGCTTTCTTT; CDR3: CASSFGGTVNTEAFF
length: 15; V: TRBV19; size: NA; D: TRBD1; J: TRBJ1-1; DNA: TGTGCCAGTACCACCCTCAGGGGACAGTACACTGAAGCTTTCTTT; CDR3: CASTTLRGQYTEAFF
length: 19; V: TRBV7-9; size: NA; D: TRBD1; J: TRBJ2-1; DNA: TGTGCCAGCAGCTTGGAGGAGGGGCCCGGACAGGGGAAATACAATGAGCAGTTCTTC; CDR3: CASSLEEGPGQGKYNEQFF
length: 13; V: TRBV2; size: NA; D: NA; J: TRBJ2-7; DNA: TGTGCCAGCATATTACTGAACTCCTACGAGCAGTACTTC; CDR3: CASILLNSYEQYF
length: 13; V: TRBV19; size: NA; D: TRBD1; J: TRBJ2-7; DNA: TGTGCCAGTAGTATAAACAGGGGGGACGAGCAGTACTTC; CDR3: CASSINRGDEQYF
length: 15; V: TRBV5-8; size: NA; D: TRBD1; J: TRBJ1-5; DNA: TGTGCCAGCAGCCACGGACAGGGTCCAAATCAGCCCCAGCATTTT; CDR3: CASSHGQGPNQPQHF
length: 13; V: TRBV9; size: once; D: NA; J: TRBJ2-1; DNA: TGTGCCAGCAGCGTCGCAGATAAGGAGAAGCAGTTCTTC; CDR3: CASSVADKEKQFF
length: 13; V: TRBV27; size: once; D: TRBD1; J: TRBJ2-7; DNA: TGTGCCAGCAGATTGGGACAGGGGGGCGAGCAGTACTTC; CDR3: CASRLGQGGEQYF
length: 15; V: TRBV7-8; size: NA; D: TRBD1; J: TRBJ1-1; DNA: TGTGCCAGCAGCTTACGCGGGACAGGGTACACTGAAGCTTTCTTT; CDR3: CASSLRGTGYTEAFF
length: 15; V: TRBV7-2; size: NA; D: NA; J: TRBJ1-2; DNA: TGTGCCAGCAGCCCCTCCCGGGTCACATTGGGAGGCTACACCTTC; CDR3: CASSPSRVTLGGYTF
length: 12; V: TRBV6-5; size: few; D: TRBD1; J: TRBJ2-7; DNA: TGTGCCAGCAGCGACAGGGGGTACGAGCAGTACTTC; CDR3: CASSDRGYEQYF
length: 16; V: TRBV2; size: NA; D: TRBD2; J: TRBJ2-3; DNA: TGTGCCAGCAGAGGGACTAGCGGGGGGGCCAATTCGGCGCAGTATTTT; CDR3: CASRGTSGGANSAQYF
length: 15; V: TRBV11-3; size: NA; D: TRBD1; J: TRBJ2-5; DNA: TGTGCCAGCAGCCCGGGCCCCGGACAGGGAGAGACCCAGTACTTC; CDR3: CASSPGPGQGETQYF
length: 15; V: TRBV7-2; size: NA; D: NA; J: TRBJ2-6; DNA: TGTGCCAGCAGCCCCAAGTACTCTGGGGCCAACGTCCTGACTTTC; CDR3: CASSPKYSGANVLTF
length: 13; V: TRBV7-9; size: NA; D: NA; J: TRBJ1-2; DNA: TGTGCCAGCAGCCCAGGTCAGAACTATGGCTACACCTTC; CDR3: CASSPGQNYGYTF
length: 13; V: TRBV21-1; size: NA; D: NA; J: TRBJ2-3; DNA: TGTGCCAGCAAGGCTTTCCGACCAGATACGCAGTATTTT; CDR3: CASKAFRPDTQYF
length: 14; V: TRBV9; size: NA; D: NA; J: TRBJ1-6; DNA: TGTGCCAGCAGCGTATTCGAAGGGAACTCACCCCTCCACTTT; CDR3: CASSVFEGNSPLHF
length: 12; V: TRBV19; size: NA; D: TRBD1; J: TRBJ2-7; DNA: TGTGCCAGTAGTAACAGGGGTGACGAGCAGTACTTC; CDR3: CASSNRGDEQYF
length: 15; V: TRBV7-6; size: NA; D: NA; J: TRBJ1-4; DNA: TGTGCCAGCAGCGCCCAGGGGAGCACTAATGAAAAACTGTTTTTT; CDR3: CASSAQGSTNEKLFF